This T cell receptor beta chain was sequenced for a study of CD8+ T cells in alopecia areata. Study-wide results and caveats: Higher clonality and more expanded CD8+ clones appeared in lesional than normal scalp. Sequences from scalp samples also cover resident alphabeta T cells of normal skin. Researchers reported that TCR sharing among patients proved less clear than in mice, possibly HLA-linked.

CD4+ cells from about 5 patients underwent sorting into CD25+CD127- cells. Researchers took lesional scalp punch biopsies and peripheral blood from people who were alopecia areata patients. In regard to this clone: Its antigen is unknown.

cDNA prepared by RNA extraction and subsequent reverse transcription served as the template for sequencing. The data were produced by immunoSEQ multiplex PCR, yet TCRdb's version contains in-frame clones alone and is incomplete. The sample records around 19,000 clones, around 62% being singletons. V dropped 10 bases and J dropped 8 bases, with 23 bases sitting between them. The CDR3 length is 15 residues. Germline CDR1 reads LNHDA; CDR2 reads SQIVND (reference sequence). The V and J genes are TRBV19 and TRBJ2-2, with D tentatively TRBD1 (6 bases). The source is a human donor with alopecia areata. The sequencing input was CD4+ Tregs sorted from blood. In DNA form, the CDR3 reads TGTGCCACTGCATACCAACAGGGAGTCCGAGGGGAGCTGTTTTTT. It yields the protein CATAYQQGVRGELFF.